These 26 T cell receptor delta chains were all obtained from the same sample, sequenced in a study of γδ T cells in repeated Plasmodium falciparum infection. Bulk repertoires came from Vgamma9/Vdelta2+ or Vdelta2-negative gammadelta T cells flow-sorted from PBMC. TCRdb made new clone calls on the multiplex PCR reads using CATT. The repertoire holds 50,000 or so delta-chain clones, with 1.6% as singletons. Sequenced: gamma-delta T cells from blood. These receptors were taken from a pool of human donors (malaria-infected and uninfected, not separated).

This clone is medium-sized. V is TRDV1 and J is TRDJ1; 9 nucleotides line up with TRDD3. V lost 1 base to trimming and J lost 0 bases; unmatched junction nucleotides: 12. There are 19 residues in the CDR3. Germline lookup yields CDR1 TSWWSYY and CDR2 QGS. The CDR3 spells CALGEPKHLGDRNTDKLIF. The CDR3 DNA reads TGTGCTCTTGGGGAACCCAAACACCTGGGGGATCGGAACACCGATAAACTCATCTTT.

A word on this clone: The TCRdb protein comes from a much larger clone and disagrees with this DNA's translation at residue 7, likely due to a read error; the protein given here is derived from the DNA. This chain connects TRDV1 to TRDJ1; 12 nucleotides line up with TRDD3. The J gene is absent in TCRdb and was assigned here via DNA matching to germline. The CDR3 loop spans 24 amino acids. The germline gives CDR1 TSWWSYY, CDR2 QGS. Trimming removed 0 bases from V and 1 base from J; junction bases left unmatched: 24. The CDR3 reads CALGELVTPTLLCAGGYGTDKLIF. CDR3 DNA sequence: TGTGCTCTTGGGGAACTAGTGACTCCTACATTGTTGTGCGCTGGGGGATACGGCACCGATAAACTCATCTTT.

This clone was counted at least ten times. The rearrangement uses TRDV1 and TRDJ1, with 10 bases matching TRDD3. The CDR3 loop spans 19 amino acids. Trimming at V came to 4 bases and at J to 0 bases, leaving 14 bases not matched to a gene. Germline V gene lookup returns CDR1 TSWWSYY and CDR2 QGS. The CDR3 nucleotides read TGTGCTCTTGGGGGCCCCAGTTTTAGGGGGGATACGTACACCGATAAACTCATCTTT. It specifies CALGGPSFRGDTYTDKLIF.

Note on this clone: The protein given by TCRdb reflects a much larger clone and differs at residue 9 from this DNA's translation, likely from a read error; the protein shown is the DNA's translation. This chain connects TRDV1 to TRDJ1, with D possibly matching TRDD2 (5 bases). Since TCRdb gives no J gene, matching the DNA to germline was used here to assign it. Germline V gene sequence: CDR1 TSWWSYY, CDR2 QGS. This CDR3 is 16 amino acids long. Trimming pared 4 bases from V and 6 bases from J, leaving 21 bases between. The CDR3 sequence is CALGGPGGSFPHKLIF. The CDR3 nucleotides read TGTGCTCTTGGGGGACCGGGCGGGAGCTTCCCCCATAAACTCATCTTT.

The chain combines TRDV1 with TRDJ1; D might be TRDD3 (5 bases). TCRdb leaves out the J gene; it was filled in here by matching the DNA to germline. V lost 5 bases and J 2 bases, leaving 12 bases between the germline ends. This CDR3 has 14 residues. Germline V gene data show CDR1 as TSWWSYY and CDR2 as QGS. Here the CDR3 reads CALGPPGGTDKLIF. CDR3 sequence (DNA): TGTGCTCTTGGGCCACCGGGGGGTACCGATAAACTCATCTTT.

This clone was seen more than once but under ten times. The protein recorded in TCRdb matches a much larger clone and deviates from this DNA's translation at residue 17, suggesting a read error; the protein here is obtained by translating the DNA. No call exists for the J gene, whereas the V gene is TRDV2; the table's D call, TRDD3, was not checked against the DNA. The germline gives CDR1 GEAIGNYY, CDR2 EKD. This CDR3 has 19 amino acids. The CDR3 region is CACDTVPGALGDTNDKHIF. The CDR3 DNA sequence: TGTGCCTGTGACACCGTCCCGGGGGCTCTGGGGGATACGAACGATAAACACATCTTT.

This clone was counted at least ten times. The junction and the germline gene differ at one end; a read error may be behind it. The chain has TRDV1 and TRDJ1; no clear D gene. This CDR3 has 20 amino acids. Germline V gene data show CDR1 as TSWWSYY and CDR2 as QGS. DNA of the CDR3: TGTGCTCTTGGGGAGCACCCCTCGTATCAAATTACTTCGTACACCGATAAACCCATCTTT. It translates to CALGEHPSYQITSYTDKPIF.

This clone was counted a few times. A read error is the likely source, as a far larger clone sits one nucleotide away. The same CDR3 also results from other DNA sequences found in this sample. The chain carries TRDV1 and TRDJ1; TRDD3 matches 7 bases. The J gene, not given by TCRdb, was assigned here from a germline match of the nucleotide sequence. The V gene's germline CDR1 is TSWWSYY and CDR2 QGS. CDR3 size: 21 residues. CDR3 amino acids: CALGELLLSSGGTWGTDKLIF. CDR3 nucleotide sequence: TGTGCTCTCGGGGAACTATTACTGTCGAGCGGGGGAACCTGGGGGACCGATAAACTCATCTTT.

A word on this clone: TCRdb pairs this DNA with a much larger clone's protein that differs at residue 10, likely a read error; the protein shown was translated from the DNA. The chain couples TRDV3 to TRDJ1; 9 bases agree with TRDD2. The CDR3 covers 14 residues. CDR1 is TVYSNPD, CDR2 GDNSRS, per germline (reference sequence). Unmatched junction bases numbered 9, after V lost 0 bases and J lost 7 bases. The CDR3 reads CAFSPSYGLGKLIF. The CDR3 coding sequence is TGTGCCTTTAGTCCTTCCTACGGCCTCGGTAAACTCATCTTT.

About this clone itself: A read error is likely here: a far larger clone is one base away. Other DNA sequences in the same sample also yield this CDR3. The chain uses TRDV1 and TRDJ2; 9 bases are a match to TRDD3. The J gene, not given by TCRdb, was assigned here from a germline match of the nucleotide sequence. Germline V gene lookup returns CDR1 TSWWSYY and CDR2 QGS. The CDR3 loop spans 19 amino acids. The CDR3 sequence: CALGQTIRGIPSLTAQLFF. The CDR3, as DNA: TGCGCTCTTGGGCAAACGATAAGGGGGATACCATCTTTGACAGCACAACTCTTCTTT.

A word on this clone: Only one base separates this from a far larger clonotype, so it likely reflects a read error. The sample contains more than one DNA sequence encoding this CDR3. The J gene is TRDJ1, the V gene TRDV2; 12 bases fit TRDD3. TCRdb supplies no J gene; here it was assigned by aligning the nucleotide sequence to germline. The CDR3 totals 19 residues. CDR1 and CDR2 (germline): GEAIGNYY, EKD. V gave up 0 bases and J gave up 2 bases; unmatched junction bases: 12. The CDR3 loop is CACDTTPVLGDTATDKLIF. CDR3 in DNA: TGTGCCTGTGACACCACTCCCGTACTGGGGGATACTGCTACCGATAAACTCATCTTT.

As to this clone: Given a far larger clone just one base away, this is likely a sequencing read error. The sample contains more than one DNA sequence encoding this CDR3. The rearrangement links TRDV1 to TRDJ1; 12 bases agree with TRDD3. The J gene comes from matching the DNA to germline here; TCRdb lacks it. CDR1 TSWWSYY and CDR2 QGS come from the germline V gene. Unmatched junction bases numbered 30, after V lost 3 bases and J lost 7 bases. This CDR3 has 23 amino acids. CDR3 DNA: TGTGCTCTTGGGGAGCCCCCCTCCTACAGATTAGGGCTGGGGGATACGGGAGGGGGTAAACTCATCTTT. It specifies CALGEPPSYRLGLGDTGGGKLIF.

CDR3 in DNA: TGTGCCTGTGACACCGCCTTACTGGGGGATTCATCCGATAAACTCATCTTT. As protein: CACDTALLGDSSDKLIF. This sequence joins TRDV2 and TRDJ1; 10 bases align to TRDD3. TCRdb leaves out the J gene; it was filled in here by matching the DNA to germline. Trimming cost V 0 bases and J 3 bases; bases outside gene matches: 9. Germline V CDR1 and CDR2: GEAIGNYY, EKD. The CDR3 consists of 17 residues.

Turning to this clone: This may be a read error: a much more frequent sequence differs by one nucleotide. This chain links TRDV1 with TRDJ1; 12 bases map to TRDD3. The CDR3 is made up of 17 amino acids. Losses at the gene ends were 5 bases for V and 10 bases for J; bases not matched to a gene: 17. Germline CDR1 and CDR2: TSWWSYY and QGS. The CDR3 loop reads CALGQECLLGDTRRLIF. In DNA, the CDR3 is TGTGCTCTTGGGCAAGAGTGTCTACTGGGGGATACCAGAAGACTCATCTTT.

As for this clone: The amino acid sequence in TCRdb belongs to a much larger clone and departs from this DNA's translation at residue 15, likely a sequencing read error; the sequence shown is translated from the DNA. The rearrangement joins TRDV2 to TRDJ2; TRDD3 matches 11 bases. Because TCRdb records no J gene, it was assigned here through a match of the DNA to germline. Germline lookup yields CDR1 GEAIGNYY and CDR2 EKD. This CDR3 comprises 19 residues. The CDR3 spells CACDTVWLGDTSLTTQLFF. The CDR3 DNA reads TGTGCCTGTGACACCGTCTGGCTGGGGGATACATCTTTGACAACACAACTCTTCTTT.

The table lists this clone with a few counts. TCRdb's listed protein matches a much larger clone and diverges from this DNA's translation at residue 20, likely through a read error; the protein shown comes from the DNA. The V and J genes are TRDV1 and TRDJ1; 9 bases fit TRDD3. The J gene was missing in TCRdb and was found by matching the end of the DNA to germline. In germline, CDR1 is TSWWSYY, CDR2 QGS. The CDR3 totals 23 residues. This chain's CDR3 is CALGELSLPEYWGRGWDTDRLIF. CDR3 coding DNA: TGTGCTCTTGGGGAACTCAGCCTTCCCGAGTACTGGGGGAGGGGTTGGGACACCGATAGACTCATCTTT.

This clone came up a few times. This DNA's translation and the protein TCRdb lists, from a much larger clone, do not match at residue 24, likely due to a read error; the protein shown is translated from the DNA. The identical CDR3 is also encoded by other nucleotide sequences in the sample. This chain joins TRDV1 and TRDJ1; TRDD3 matches at 9 bases. The J gene was missing in TCRdb and was found by matching the end of the DNA to germline. Germline V gene data show CDR1 as TSWWSYY and CDR2 as QGS. Trimming at V came to 0 bases and at J to 2 bases, leaving 46 bases not matched to a gene. The CDR3 covers 30 residues. CDR3 DNA sequence: TGTGCTCTTGGGGAACTAGGGACCAGGAGAATAAGGTCTACAACAGGTGGGGGATATTCTGGCCCTCTATTGACCGATAAACTCATCTTT. This codes for CALGELGTRRIRSTTGGGYSGPLLTDKLIF.

This clone was found many times. TCRdb shows a much larger clone's protein in place of this DNA's translation, and the two differ at residue 12, likely through a read error; the protein shown is translated from the DNA. This chain connects TRDV2 to TRDJ3, with no clear D. The germline CDR1 and CDR2 sequences are GEAIGNYY and EKD. The CDR3 has 15 amino acids. CDR3 in DNA: TGTGCCTGTGACACCGTCGGGACGGACACCCGAAAGATGTTTTTC. Amino acid sequence: CACDTVGTDTRKMFF.

Of note for this clone: This sequence may be a read error, since a much larger clone differs from it by one base. In the same sample, other DNA sequences code for this CDR3. Here the CDR3 reads CACDSLLGETADKLIF. For the CDR3, the DNA is TGTGCCTGTGACTCTTTACTGGGGGAGACGGCCGATAAGCTCATCTTT. The V gene reported is TRDV2; the J gene is uncalled; the table gives TRDD3 as D, unverified against the DNA. The germline gives CDR1 GEAIGNYY, CDR2 EKD. CDR3 length: 16 amino acids.

In this sample, this clone turned up a few times. TCRdb shows a much larger clone's protein in place of this DNA's translation, and the two differ at residue 11, likely through a read error; the protein shown is translated from the DNA. The chain joins TRDV1 to TRDJ2, with D possibly TRDD3 on 5 matching bases. TCRdb does not report a J gene; here it was assigned by matching the DNA to germline references. This CDR3 has 19 amino acids. The germline V gene has CDR1 TSWWSYY and CDR2 QGS. The V and J ends lost 2 bases and 6 bases respectively, with 25 bases between them. The CDR3 reads CALGEVAIATSVGAAQLFF. CDR3 bases: TGTGCTCTTGGGGAAGTGGCTATCGCGACTAGCGTTGGGGCAGCACAACTCTTCTTT.

V is TRDV2 and J is TRDJ1, with a possible D match to TRDD3 (6 bases). TCRdb lists no J gene, so it was determined here by aligning the DNA to germline. The CDR3 covers 18 residues. Germline V gene data show CDR1 as GEAIGNYY and CDR2 as EKD. V lost 0 bases, J lost 3 bases, and 22 bases lay in between. The CDR3 sequence: CACDTVSRGRGNADKLIF. In DNA form, the CDR3 reads TGTGCCTGTGACACCGTGTCCCGAGGCCGGGGGAACGCCGATAAACTCATCTTT.

A few counts support this clone. The TCRdb protein, from a much larger clone, departs from this DNA's translation at residue 8, likely by read error; the protein shown derives from the DNA. The rearrangement links TRDV1 to TRDJ1; no definite D call. TCRdb supplies no J gene; here it was assigned by aligning the nucleotide sequence to germline. There are 16 residues in the CDR3. Germline-derived CDR1 and CDR2 are TSWWSYY and QGS. V lost 0 bases, J lost 7 bases, and 18 bases lay in between. The CDR3: CALGELTPITRGKLIF. CDR3 in DNA: TGTGCTCTTGGGGAACTTACCCCAATCACTCGGGGTAAACTCATCTTT.

This chain links TRDV1 with TRDJ1; 8 bases are a match to TRDD2. TCRdb is silent on the J gene; assignment here came from matching the DNA to germline. The CDR3 length is 20 residues. After removal of 1 base from V and 0 bases from J, the junction contained 16 bases not matched to a gene. Germline V gives CDR1 TSWWSYY, CDR2 QGS. CDR3 coding DNA: TGTGCTCTTGGGGAACCTCGACTTCCTACTCGGGGGTCATACACCGATAAACTCATCTTT. It yields the protein CALGEPRLPTRGSYTDKLIF.

A note on this clone: This likely came from a read error, as a far larger clone is one base away. The chain uses TRDV1 and TRDJ1; a weak D match, TRDD3 (6 bases). Since TCRdb gives no J gene, matching the DNA to germline was used here to assign it. The CDR3 contains 14 residues. The V gene lost 4 bases and the J gene lost 5 bases, with 14 bases spanning the gap. The germline CDR1 and CDR2 sequences are TSWWSYY and QGS. The CDR3 here is CALGAWGETDKLIF. For the CDR3, the DNA is TGTGCTCTTGGGGCTTGGGGGGAAACAGATAAACTCATCTTT.

This clone occurred a few times. TCRdb shows a much larger clone's protein in place of this DNA's translation, and the two differ at residue 7, likely through a read error; the protein shown is translated from the DNA. The V gene is TRDV1, the J gene TRDJ1; 8 bases align to TRDD2. In the absence of a J gene in TCRdb, the DNA was matched to germline to assign it here. The V segment lost 2 bases and the J segment 1 base; nucleotides outside the gene matches: 6. The CDR3 consists of 16 residues. Germline loops: CDR1 TSWWSYY, CDR2 QGS. The CDR3 DNA reads TGTGCTCTTGGGGAAACACCTTCCTATAGCACCGATAAACTCATCTTT. It translates to CALGETPSYSTDKLIF.

Comment on this clone: TCRdb's listed protein matches a much larger clone and diverges from this DNA's translation at residues 7 and 13, likely through a read error; the protein shown comes from the DNA. The chain carries TRDV1 and TRDJ1; tentatively, D is TRDD2 (5 bases). The germline V gene has CDR1 TSWWSYY and CDR2 QGS. This CDR3 contains 17 residues. Trimming cost V 3 bases and J 10 bases, with 27 bases left between them. CDR3 DNA sequence: TGTGCTCTTGGGGAGACTCCCTACCTCCCGCAAGAAGCTGGACTCATCTTT. Amino acids: CALGETPYLPQEAGLIF.